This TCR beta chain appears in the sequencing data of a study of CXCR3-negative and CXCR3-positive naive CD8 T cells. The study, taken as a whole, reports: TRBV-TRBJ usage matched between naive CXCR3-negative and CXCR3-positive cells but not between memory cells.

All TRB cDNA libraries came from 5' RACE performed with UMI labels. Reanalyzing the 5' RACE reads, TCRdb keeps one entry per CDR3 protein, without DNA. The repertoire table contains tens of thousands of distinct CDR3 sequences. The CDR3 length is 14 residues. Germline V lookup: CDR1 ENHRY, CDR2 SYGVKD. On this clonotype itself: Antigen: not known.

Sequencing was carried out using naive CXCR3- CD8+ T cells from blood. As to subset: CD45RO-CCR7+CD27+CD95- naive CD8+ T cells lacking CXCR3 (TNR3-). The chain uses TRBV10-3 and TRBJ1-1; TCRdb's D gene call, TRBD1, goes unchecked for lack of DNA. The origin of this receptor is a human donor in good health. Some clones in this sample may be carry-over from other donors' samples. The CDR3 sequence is CAISDEQGISEAFF.